This TCR beta chain was identified in a study of T cell responses to AZD1222 COVID-19 vaccine. Notes on the study in general: Reports indicate that nearly half of spike-specific TCRs are directed at unmutated variant regions.

TCRdb's copy holds only in-frame clones and misses some; the assay was immunoSEQ multiplex PCR. This sample has around 140,000 clones, with 85% to 90% found just once. V lost 2 bases and J 5 bases, leaving 13 bases between the germline ends. Per the germline V gene, CDR1 is MNHNS and CDR2 is SASEGT. CDR3 length: 15 residues. In regard to this clone: What it binds is not known.

The rearrangement uses TRBV6-1 and TRBJ1-5; perhaps TRBD1 as D (6 bases). This TCR was sampled from an adult who received the AZD1222 COVID-19 vaccine. The input for sequencing was peripheral blood, taken 28 days after the second AZD1222 dose. CDR3 residues: CASSERQGTHQPQHF. The CDR3 region has the DNA TGTGCCAGCAGTGAAAGGCAAGGGACACATCAGCCCCAGCATTTT.